The clone carrying this TCR beta chain was seen a handful of times. The antigen remains unidentified. The sample comes from a study of T cell repertoires in cytomegalovirus infection. Study information: Public TCR beta signatures indicated both CMV infection and matching HLA type.

Deletions cut 3 bases from V and 3 bases from J, with 14 bases between. This CDR3 is built from 15 residues. From germline, CDR1 is ENHRY and CDR2 SYGVKD. General study results and limits: In two of eight donors, the top clonotype was HLA-C-restricted CMV-specific. Frequencies of public TCR beta families were cumulated, and this identified carriers of CMV plus the relevant HLA.

TCRdb reprocessed the reads with MiXCR, giving one entry per CDR3 protein. Among 250,000 or so distinct CDR3 sequences listed, roughly an eighth were seen once. Sample: PBMCs. The chain has TRBV10-3 and TRBJ1-2, with D possibly TRBD1 on 6 matching bases. The clonotype comes from a human donor in good health (CMV status not recorded). Some clones in this sample may be carry-over from other donors' samples. In nucleotides, the CDR3 is TGTGCCATCAGTGACCCGGGGGCTCTGCACTATGGCTACACCTTC. Its protein product is CAISDPGALHYGYTF.